Sequencing of this T cell receptor (beta chain) was carried out in a study of shared clonotypes between healthy human individuals. Trimming stripped 7 bases from V and 0 bases from J, with 3 bases between. The CDR3 has 12 residues. The germline V gene encodes CDR1 MNHNY and CDR2 SVGAGI (reference sequence). It was CD45RO-negative cells, positively selected for CCR7, that made up naive CD8 cells, with terminally differentiated effector memory CD45RA+ cells excluded. Measured with immunoSEQ multiplex PCR; TCRdb has only the in-frame clones, and not every one. This table holds roughly 2,000,000 clones, around 96% found once. Turning to this clone: A single base separates this from a much larger clone, so it may be a read error. Different DNA sequences within this sample yield the same CDR3.

Sequencing was performed on naive CD8+ T cells sorted from blood. The sequence came from a man between 18 and 29 years old in good health. The chain combines TRBV6-6 with TRBJ2-2; no clear D gene. The CDR3 protein is CASTPNTGELFF. The CDR3 DNA reads TGTGCCAGCACCCCGAACACCGGGGAGCTGTTTTTT.